The sample holds a few counts of the clone carrying this T cell receptor beta chain. The CDR3 spans 15 residues. CDR1 and CDR2 from the germline V gene are SNHLY and FYNNEI. Unmatched junction bases numbered 10, after V lost 9 bases and J lost 1 base. The data were taken from a study of blood T cell repertoires in COVID-19. The repertoire was sequenced with immunoSEQ multiplex PCR; TCRdb's copy has only in-frame clones and lacks some. Of 200,000 to 250,000 clones in the sample, 65% to 90% were seen once. Sequencing was performed on PBMCs or T cells enriched from blood (not recorded which). This chain links TRBV2 with TRBJ1-1; 8 nucleotides agree with TRBD1. The clonotype comes from a woman in her fifties or sixties with acute COVID-19. The CDR3 is CARTQGAPQNTEAFF. For the CDR3, the DNA is TGTGCCAGAACTCAGGGGGCCCCCCAGAACACTGAAGCTTTCTTT.